Listed here are 11 T cell receptor beta chains from one sample, sequenced in a study of blood T cell repertoires in COVID-19. Sequenced by immunoSEQ multiplex PCR; TCRdb stores in-frame clones only, minus some. The table lists about 300,000 clones, roughly 90% of them singletons. Sample: peripheral blood. These receptors all stem from a man aged 18 to 30 who had recovered from COVID-19.

This clone was recorded once. This chain joins TRBV29-1 and TRBJ2-7; the D gene is possibly TRBD1 (6 bases). V gave up 7 bases and J gave up 7 bases, with 29 bases separating them. Germline V lookup: CDR1 SQVTM, CDR2 ANQGSEA. The CDR3 covers 16 residues. CDR3 DNA sequence: TGCAGCGCGAAGACAGGATTCCCCAGGACGGTAGGGGAGCAGTACTTC. Translated: CSAKTGFPRTVGEQYF.

The chain has TRBV19 and TRBJ1-1, with 8 bases identical to TRBD1. The V gene's germline CDR1 is LNHDA and CDR2 SQIVND (reference sequence). This CDR3 comprises 17 residues. After removal of 4 bases from V and 0 bases from J, the junction contained 10 bases not matched to a gene. The CDR3, as DNA: TGTGCCAGTAGTAGGGACCAAGGGACAGGCATGAACACTGAAGCTTTCTTT. This sequence encodes CASSRDQGTGMNTEAFF. Together with reference TRBV19 and TRBJ1-1, the CDR3 gives the full variable domain: DGGITQSPKYLFRKEGQNVTLSCEQNLNHDAMYWYRQDPGQGLRLIYYSQIVNDFQKGDIAEGYSVSREKKESFPLTVTSAQKNPTAFYLCASSRDQGTGMNTEAFFGQGTRLTVV.

CDR3 residues: CASSLGQVLNTGELFF. CDR3 coding DNA: TGTGCCAGCAGCTTAGGACAGGTCCTGAACACCGGGGAGCTGTTTTTT. J is TRBJ2-2 and V is TRBV7-2, with D possibly matching TRBD1 (6 bases). The ends were cut back, 1 base at V and 1 base at J, with 10 bases in the middle. The CDR3 length is 16 residues. Germline V gene sequence: CDR1 SGHTA, CDR2 FQGNSA.

This rearrangement joins TRBV7-2 to TRBJ2-7; possibly TRBD1 for D (6 bases). The CDR3 extends over 15 amino acids. Germline V gene data show CDR1 as SGHTA and CDR2 as FQGNSA. Trimming left V 4 bases short and J 2 bases short, with 15 bases between. This chain's CDR3 is CASSWTVQGTYEQYF. The DNA of the CDR3 is TGTGCCAGCAGCTGGACAGTACAAGGGACCTACGAGCAGTACTTC.

V and J are TRBV4-1 and TRBJ1-3; 9 bases agree with TRBD1. V trimming: 1 base; J trimming: 0 bases; junction bases outside the gene matches: 10. Germline V gene lookup returns CDR1 MGHRA and CDR2 YSYEKL. CDR3 length equals 19 residues. CDR3 nucleotides: TGCGCCAGCAGCCAAGCTTTCCGGGGGACAGGGCCCTCTGGAAACACCATATATTTT. The encoded protein is CASSQAFRGTGPSGNTIYF.

The chain has TRBV11-2 and TRBJ2-5, with D perhaps TRBD2 (5 bases). Germline assignment: CDR1 SGHAT and CDR2 FQNNGV. This CDR3 has 14 residues. Between the trimmed V and J ends, which lost 10 bases and 2 bases, there was a span of 17 bases. As DNA, the CDR3 is TGTGCCACCGGCGAGTCGAGGGCTCAAGAGACCCAGTACTTC. This gives the protein CATGESRAQETQYF.

This chain links TRBV3-1 (or the pseudogene TRBV3-2) with TRBJ2-3; D call uncertain. Germline values: CDR1 LGHDT, CDR2 YNNKEL (reference sequence). V was cut by 0 bases and J by 4 bases, with 20 bases left in between. CDR3 length: 18 amino acids. CDR3 DNA sequence: TGTGCCAGCAGCCAAGATCCTCGCGACTTCTTGATCCCAGATACGCAGTATTTT. As protein: CASSQDPRDFLIPDTQYF.

The chain links TRBV6-1 to TRBJ2-1; D remains unclear. V lost 0 bases, J lost 9 bases, and 6 bases lay in between. From germline, CDR1 is MNHNS and CDR2 SASEGT. CDR3 size: 12 residues. The CDR3 is CASSEARSEQFF. DNA for the CDR3: TGTGCCAGCAGTGAAGCGCGGAGTGAGCAGTTCTTC.

The genes are TRBV27 and TRBJ2-7, with TRBD2 matching over 9 bases. Germline V CDR1 and CDR2: MNHEY, SMNVEV (reference sequence). J lost 4 bases, V lost 4 bases, and 8 bases had no gene match. This CDR3 contains 15 residues. The CDR3: CASSSDPGLAYEQYF. CDR3 coding DNA: TGTGCCAGCAGTTCCGATCCGGGACTAGCTTACGAGCAGTACTTC.

The chain recombines TRBV18 with TRBJ1-1; 7 nucleotides line up with TRBD1. V dropped 1 base and J dropped 6; count of bases not matched to a gene: 11. CDR1 and CDR2 (germline): KGHSH, LQKENI. The CDR3 spans 16 residues. CDR3: CASSPLQGGNVAEAFF. DNA of the CDR3: TGTGCCAGCTCACCACTTCAAGGGGGCAATGTGGCTGAAGCTTTCTTT.

This chain joins TRBV21-1 and TRBJ1-6; the D segment call TRBD1 is taken from the table without a DNA check. TRBV21-1 is designated a pseudogene. There are 17 residues in the CDR3. Here the CDR3 reads CASSKALISSYNSPLHF. For the CDR3, the DNA is TGTGCCAGCAGCAAAGCGCTTATCAGCTCCTATAATTCACCCCTCCACTTT.